These 27 T cell receptor beta chains originate from one sample sequenced in a study of T cells in Graves' hyperthyroidism and ophthalmopathy. RNA transcripts served as the template for amplifying TCR beta CDR3 regions. Using the HTBI primer set, a first-round RT-PCR was run on the TCR CDR3. TCRdb called the multiplex PCR reads again in MiXCR, with one record for every CDR3 protein. There are around 300,000 distinct CDR3 sequences in the sample; about an eighth occur only once, and 7.8% lies in the top ten. Sequenced material: blood. These receptor sequences come from a woman aged 25 to 45 with Graves' hyperthyroidism that later progressed to Graves' ophthalmopathy.

This clonotype was counted ten times or more. The chain recombines TRBV28 with TRBJ2-2; the D call may be TRBD1 or TRBD2 (5 bases each). Germline V gene sequence: CDR1 MDHEN, CDR2 SYDVKM. The CDR3 runs to 14 residues. V was shortened by 8 bases and J by 5 bases, with 15 bases between the two germline ends. In nucleotides, the CDR3 is TGTGCCAGCCGTCGGGACGCGGCTACCGGGGAGCTGTTTTTT. It codes for CASRRDAATGELFF.

V gene TRBV4-1 combines with J gene TRBJ2-5, with 7 bases lining up with TRBD1. There are 14 residues in the CDR3. Germline CDR1 MGHRA, CDR2 YSYEKL. The trim removed 2 bases at V and 3 bases at J, leaving 3 bases unmatched. The CDR3 here is CASSQFDREETQYF. CDR3 DNA sequence: TGCGCCAGCAGCCAATTTGACAGGGAAGAGACCCAGTACTTC.

The J gene is TRBJ2-2, the V gene TRBV27; D unclear. V gave up 3 bases and J gave up 1 base, with 6 bases separating them. The CDR3 length is 14 residues. The germline V gene has CDR1 MNHEY and CDR2 SMNVEV (reference sequence). Here the CDR3 DNA reads TGTGCCAGCAGTTTCTTCCAGAACACCGGGGAGCTGTTTTTT. It specifies CASSFFQNTGELFF.

This chain connects TRBV7-6 to TRBJ1-4, with D unresolved. V lost 5 bases, J lost 7 bases, and 17 bases lay in between. The CDR3 covers 15 residues. Germline assignment: CDR1 SGHVS and CDR2 FNYEAQ. This chain's CDR3 is CASSPGGSDGEKLFF. CDR3 DNA sequence: TGTGCCAGCAGCCCCGGCGGGAGTGATGGTGAAAAACTGTTTTTT. Drawing the rest from reference TRBV7-6 and TRBJ1-4, the complete variable domain is GAGVSQSPRYKVTKRGQDVALRCDPISGHVSLYWYRQALGQGPEFLTYFNYEAQQDKSGLPNDRFSAERPEGSISTLTIQRTEQRDSAMYRCASSPGGSDGEKLFFGSGTQLSVL.

Many counts were recorded for this clonotype. The CDR3 nucleotides read TGTGCCAGCAGCTTAGAACGGACCTACGAGCAGTACTTC. It translates to CASSLERTYEQYF. The chain joins TRBV7-2 to TRBJ2-7, with D hard to call. Trimming cost V 1 base and J 2 bases, with 6 bases left between them. There are 13 residues in the CDR3. CDR1 is SGHTA, CDR2 FQGNSA, per germline.

There are a few counts of this clonotype. This sequence joins TRBV6-1 and TRBJ2-3, with D unresolved. Deletions cut 10 bases from V and 5 bases from J, with 10 bases between. CDR1 is MNHNS, CDR2 SASEGT, per germline. The CDR3 has 11 residues. The CDR3 sequence is CAILRGDTQYF. The CDR3 DNA sequence: TGTGCCATCTTGCGCGGAGATACGCAGTATTTT.

This clonotype has ten or more counts. The V gene is TRBV28, the J gene TRBJ1-2; D is unresolved. Trimming took 2 bases from V and 7 from J, leaving 11 bases between them. Germline CDR1 is MDHEN and CDR2 is SYDVKM. This CDR3 region has 13 residues. The CDR3 loop reads CASSLRQALGYTF. The CDR3 coding sequence is TGTGCCAGCAGTTTAAGGCAGGCCCTTGGCTACACCTTC.

This clonotype was observed many times. The rearrangement uses TRBV28 and TRBJ2-7; TRBD2 agrees at 7 bases. Germline V CDR1 and CDR2: MDHEN, SYDVKM. The CDR3 sequence is 14 residues long. V was pared by 5 bases and J by 6 bases, with 10 bases of the junction left unmatched. The CDR3 here is CASSKVLAGGEQYF. The CDR3 region has the DNA TGTGCCAGCAGTAAAGTATTAGCGGGTGGCGAGCAGTACTTC.

CDR3 bases: TGTGCCAGCTGCGGGACGCCTTACGAGCAGTACTTC. This translates into CASCGTPYEQYF. This sequence joins TRBV11-2 and TRBJ2-7; maybe TRBD2 (6 bases). The V gene lost 8 bases and the J gene lost 4 bases, with 12 bases spanning the gap. CDR1 and CDR2 from the germline V gene are SGHAT and FQNNGV. The CDR3 spans 12 residues.

This clonotype was detected many times. CDR3 coding DNA: TGTGCCTGGAGTATAGGAGCGGGAGCTCGGCTTGAGCAGTTCTTC. Encoded protein: CAWSIGAGARLEQFF. The V gene is TRBV30, the J gene TRBJ2-1, with TRBD2 matching 8 bases. The CDR3 totals 15 residues. CDR1 is GTSNPN and CDR2 is SVGIG in the germline V gene (reference sequence). Unmatched junction bases numbered 12, after V lost 2 bases and J lost 9 bases.

A note on this clonotype: Possible read error: a much larger clone is one base away. The chain recombines TRBV6-1 with TRBJ1-2; 10 nucleotides match TRBD1. With V trimmed by 8 bases and J by 6 bases, 6 bases remained unmatched. This CDR3 has 13 amino acids. The germline V gene has CDR1 MNHNS and CDR2 SASEGT. DNA for the CDR3: TGTGCCAGCGGTAAGGGACAGGGGAATGGCTACACCTTC. This codes for CASGKGQGNGYTF.

This clonotype was seen many times. The V gene is TRBV19, the J gene TRBJ2-7; the D gene is possibly TRBD2 (6 bases). Germline V gene data show CDR1 as LNHDA and CDR2 as SQIVND (reference sequence). V was clipped by 5 bases and J by 3 bases, with 11 bases between them. This CDR3 comprises 13 residues. The CDR3 sequence: CASSGGLGYEQYF. The CDR3 nucleotides are TGTGCCAGTAGTGGGGGACTGGGCTACGAGCAGTACTTC. The variable domain in full, completed from reference TRBV19 and TRBJ2-7, reads DGGITQSPKYLFRKEGQNVTLSCEQNLNHDAMYWYRQDPGQGLRLIYYSQIVNDFQKGDIAEGYSVSREKKESFPLTVTSAQKNPTAFYLCASSGGLGYEQYFGPGTRLTVT.

V and J are TRBV4-3 and TRBJ2-7, with TRBD2 as a possible D gene (6 bases). The V end was cut by 2 bases, the J end by 3 bases, with 8 bases between. Germline loops: CDR1 LGHNA, CDR2 YSLEER. The CDR3 is 13 amino acids. The CDR3 nucleotides read TGCGCCAGCAGCCAAACTAGCTACTACGAGCAGTACTTC. Translated: CASSQTSYYEQYF.

V and J are TRBV27 and TRBJ2-2; TRBD1 might be the D (6 bases). V lost 10 bases and J lost 12, with 9 bases in between. The CDR3 is 9 amino acids. CDR1 and CDR2 (germline): MNHEY, SMNVEV (reference sequence). The CDR3 DNA reads as TGTGCCAACCAGGGGAAGCTGTTTTTT. As protein: CANQGKLFF.

This clonotype turned up a few times. The V call is TRBV18, the J call TRBJ2-1; D is undetermined. Trimming took 0 bases from V and 9 from J, leaving 15 bases between them. Germline assignment: CDR1 KGHSH and CDR2 LQKENI. This CDR3 is built from 15 residues. The CDR3 sequence: CASSPPARPTTEQFF. The CDR3 nucleotides are TGTGCCAGCTCACCACCGGCACGACCTACTACTGAGCAGTTCTTC. The whole variable domain, filled in from reference TRBV18 and TRBJ2-1, reads NAGVMQNPRHLVRRRGQEARLRCSPMKGHSHVYWYRQLPEEGLKFMVYLQKENIIDESGMPKERFSAEFPKEGPSILRIQQVVRGDSAAYFCASSPPARPTTEQFFGPGTRLTVL.

There are many counts of this clonotype. CDR3 amino acids: CSAGLGAAGTEAFF. The CDR3 DNA sequence: TGCAGTGCTGGTCTTGGGGCGGCTGGCACTGAAGCTTTCTTT. The V gene is TRBV20-1, the J gene TRBJ1-1, with a weak D call TRBD1 (5 bases). Germline V gives CDR1 DFQATT, CDR2 SNEGSKA (reference sequence). The CDR3 contains 14 residues. Trimming shortened V by 5 bases and J by 4 bases, and 17 bases separated the two germline ends.

This clonotype was detected ten times or more. The chain is built from TRBV28 and TRBJ1-5; a possible D gene is TRBD1 (5 bases). The ends were cut back, 5 bases at V and 8 bases at J, with 19 bases in the middle. Germline-derived CDR1 and CDR2 are MDHEN and SYDVKM. This CDR3 has 15 residues. The CDR3 sequence: CASSLPGAGKKPQHF. In DNA, the CDR3 is TGTGCCAGCAGTCTCCCCGGGGCCGGAAAAAAGCCCCAGCATTTT.

This clonotype was seen ten or more times. The chain links TRBV27 to TRBJ1-5; 8 bases are shared with TRBD1. Germline V CDR1 and CDR2: MNHEY, SMNVEV (reference sequence). The CDR3 spans 14 residues. J was trimmed by 6 bases and V by 6 bases; bases with no gene match: 7. DNA of the CDR3: TGTGCCAGCAGCCAGGGGGCAGTAAGTCAGCCCCAGCATTTT. It specifies CASSQGAVSQPQHF.

This clonotype showed up many times. The rearrangement uses TRBV2 and TRBJ1-1, with D unclear. The CDR3 spans 13 residues. The V end lost 3 bases, the J end lost 2 bases, and 7 bases lay between the germline ends. Germline V gene sequence: CDR1 SNHLY, CDR2 FYNNEI. CDR3 DNA: TGTGCCAGCAGTGATGAGGTTAACACTGAAGCTTTCTTT. Translation gives CASSDEVNTEAFF. Complete variable domain (other parts from reference TRBV2 and TRBJ1-1): EPEVTQTPSHQVTQMGQEVILRCVPISNHLYFYWYRQILGQKVEFLVSFYNNEISEKSEIFDDQFSVERPDGSNFTLKIRSTKLEDSAMYFCASSDEVNTEAFFGQGTRLTVV.

Many counts were recorded for this clonotype. The genes are TRBV28 and TRBJ1-2, with a tentative D call TRBD1 (5 bases). This CDR3 region has 15 residues. In germline, CDR1 is MDHEN, CDR2 SYDVKM. Between the trimmed V and J ends, which lost 4 bases and 8 bases, there was a span of 20 bases. In DNA, the CDR3 is TGTGCCAGCAGTTCTGATATCGGGGCCCAAGAAGGCTACACCTTC. Its translation: CASSSDIGAQEGYTF.

This clonotype has a count of ten or more. The chain has TRBV18 and TRBJ2-3; 10 nucleotides match TRBD2. The CDR3 is 18 residues long. Germline CDR1 and CDR2: KGHSH and LQKENI. The J segment lost 5 bases and the V segment lost 0 bases, leaving 11 bases of the junction unmatched. CDR3 residues: CASSPPLKGLAERDTQYF. The CDR3, as DNA: TGTGCCAGCTCACCACCTTTAAAAGGACTAGCGGAGCGAGATACGCAGTATTTT. Based on the CDR3 plus reference TRBV18 and TRBJ2-3, the full variable domain is NAGVMQNPRHLVRRRGQEARLRCSPMKGHSHVYWYRQLPEEGLKFMVYLQKENIIDESGMPKERFSAEFPKEGPSILRIQQVVRGDSAAYFCASSPPLKGLAERDTQYFGPGTRLTVL.

The gene calls are TRBV6-1 and TRBJ1-5; possible D gene TRBD1, 5 bases. The CDR3 contains 13 residues. V was pared by 7 bases and J by 6 bases, with 13 bases between. The germline gives CDR1 MNHNS, CDR2 SASEGT. This CDR3 is CASILGPRQPQHF. CDR3 nucleotide sequence: TGTGCCAGCATCCTGGGGCCTCGTCAGCCCCAGCATTTT.

This clonotype was counted at least ten times. CDR3 bases: TGTGCCAGTTACCAGAGGGGGATGAACACTGAAGCTTTCTTT. It yields the protein CASYQRGMNTEAFF. This sequence joins TRBV27 and TRBJ1-1, with a possible D match to TRBD1 (6 bases). Germline-derived CDR1 and CDR2 are MNHEY and SMNVEV (reference sequence). Trimming removed 9 bases from V and 0 bases from J, with 14 bases in between. The CDR3 has 14 residues.

The sample holds one count of this clonotype. Just one base apart from a much larger clone, this may be a read error. This chain joins TRBV13 and TRBJ2-4, with no clear D. The CDR3 is 16 residues long. The V and J ends lost 5 bases and 1 base respectively, with 15 bases between them. Germline loops: CDR1 PRHDT, CDR2 FYEKMQ (reference sequence). The CDR3 loop reads CASSLNNTAAKNIQYF. DNA for the CDR3: TGTGCCAGCAGCCTAAATAACACGGCGGCCAAAAACATTCAGTACTTC.

This clonotype was seen at least ten times. V and J are TRBV7-9 and TRBJ2-1; D gene ambiguous. The CDR3 length is 13 residues. Germline-derived CDR1 and CDR2 are SEHNR and FQNEAQ (reference sequence). The V end lost 4 bases, the J end lost 7 bases, and 11 bases lay between the germline ends. CDR3 amino acids: CASSSVSWNEQFF. For the CDR3, the DNA is TGTGCCAGCAGCTCAGTGAGCTGGAATGAGCAGTTCTTC.

This clonotype was seen ten or more times. The gene calls are TRBV20-1 and TRBJ1-6; no reliable D call. Trimming pared 6 bases from V and 7 bases from J, leaving 28 bases between. This CDR3 spans 18 amino acids. Germline loops: CDR1 DFQATT, CDR2 SNEGSKA (reference sequence). The CDR3 region has the DNA TGCAGTGCCGGAGCGGGCCCCCGGGGTGTGGGGTTGAATTCACCCCTCCACTTT. Its protein is CSAGAGPRGVGLNSPLHF.

This clonotype was observed many times. The chain has TRBV7-9 and TRBJ2-3; the match to TRBD2 covers 7 bases. CDR1 and CDR2 (germline): SEHNR, FQNEAQ (reference sequence). The CDR3 totals 16 residues. After removal of 0 bases from V and 6 bases from J, the junction contained 9 bases not matched to a gene. CDR3 in DNA: TGTGCCAGCAGCTTAGCGGGAGGGCCTGCGGGGGATACGCAGTATTTT. Amino acids: CASSLAGGPAGDTQYF. Combining the CDR3 with reference TRBV7-9 and TRBJ2-3 gives the whole variable domain DTGVSQNPRHKITKRGQNVTFRCDPISEHNRLYWYRQTLGQGPEFLTYFQNEAQLEKSRLLSDRFSAERPKGSFSTLEIQRTEQGDSAMYLCASSLAGGPAGDTQYFGPGTRLTVL.